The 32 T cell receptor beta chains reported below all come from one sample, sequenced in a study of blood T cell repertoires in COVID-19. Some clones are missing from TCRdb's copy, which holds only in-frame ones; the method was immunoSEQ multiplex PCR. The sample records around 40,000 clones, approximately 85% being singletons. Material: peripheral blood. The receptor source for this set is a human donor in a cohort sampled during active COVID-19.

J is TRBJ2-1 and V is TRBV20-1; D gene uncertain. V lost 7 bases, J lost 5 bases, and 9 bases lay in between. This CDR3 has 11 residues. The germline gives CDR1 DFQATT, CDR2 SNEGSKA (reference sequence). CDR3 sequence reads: CSVDTNNEQFF. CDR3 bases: TGCAGTGTAGACACGAACAATGAGCAGTTCTTC.

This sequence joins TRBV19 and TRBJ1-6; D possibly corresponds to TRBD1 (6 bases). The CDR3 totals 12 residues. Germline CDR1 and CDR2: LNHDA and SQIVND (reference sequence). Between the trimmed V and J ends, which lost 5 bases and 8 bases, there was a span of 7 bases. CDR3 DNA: TGTGCCAGTAGTTACAGGGATTCACCCCTCCACTTT. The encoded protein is CASSYRDSPLHF.

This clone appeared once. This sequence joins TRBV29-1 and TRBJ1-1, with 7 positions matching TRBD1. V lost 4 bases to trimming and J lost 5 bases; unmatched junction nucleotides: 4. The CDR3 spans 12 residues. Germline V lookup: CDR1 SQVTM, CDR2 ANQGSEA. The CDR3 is CSVGQGRTEAFF. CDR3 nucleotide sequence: TGCAGCGTTGGACAGGGAAGGACTGAAGCTTTCTTT.

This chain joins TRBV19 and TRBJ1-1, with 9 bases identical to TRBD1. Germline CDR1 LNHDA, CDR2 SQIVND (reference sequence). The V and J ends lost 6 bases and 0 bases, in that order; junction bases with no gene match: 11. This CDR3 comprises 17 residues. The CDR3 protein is CASSTPGQGRMNTEAFF. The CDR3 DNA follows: TGTGCCAGTAGCACCCCGGGACAGGGCCGAATGAACACTGAAGCTTTCTTT.

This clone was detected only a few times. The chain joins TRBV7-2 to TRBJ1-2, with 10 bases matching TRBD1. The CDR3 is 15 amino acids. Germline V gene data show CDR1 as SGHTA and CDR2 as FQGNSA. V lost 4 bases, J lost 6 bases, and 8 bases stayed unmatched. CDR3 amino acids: CASSSSQGTGDGYTF. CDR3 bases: TGTGCCAGCAGCTCAAGCCAGGGGACAGGGGATGGCTACACCTTC.

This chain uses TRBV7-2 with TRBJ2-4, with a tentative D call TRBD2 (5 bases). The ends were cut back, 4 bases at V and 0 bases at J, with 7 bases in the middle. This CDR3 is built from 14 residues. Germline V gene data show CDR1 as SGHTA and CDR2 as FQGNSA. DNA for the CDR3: TGTGCCAGCAGCTCCGCGGGAGCCAAAAACATTCAGTACTTC. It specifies CASSSAGAKNIQYF.

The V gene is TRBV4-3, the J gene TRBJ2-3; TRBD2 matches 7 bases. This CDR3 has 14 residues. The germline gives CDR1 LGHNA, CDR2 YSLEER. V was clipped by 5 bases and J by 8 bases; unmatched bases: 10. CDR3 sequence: CASSEGLGRGTQYF. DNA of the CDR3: TGCGCCAGCAGCGAGGGATTGGGGAGGGGTACGCAGTATTTT.

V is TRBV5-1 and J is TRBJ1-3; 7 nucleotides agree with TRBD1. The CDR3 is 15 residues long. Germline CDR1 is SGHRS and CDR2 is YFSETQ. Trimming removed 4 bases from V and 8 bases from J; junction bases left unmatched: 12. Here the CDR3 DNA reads TGCGCCAGCAGCCTACCGACAGGGCAAGGAGACACCATATATTTT. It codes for CASSLPTGQGDTIYF.

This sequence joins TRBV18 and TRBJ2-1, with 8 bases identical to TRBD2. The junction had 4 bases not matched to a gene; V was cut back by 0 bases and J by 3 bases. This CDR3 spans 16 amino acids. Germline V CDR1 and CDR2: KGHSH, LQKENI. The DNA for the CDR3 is TGTGCCAGCTCACCACCGTCGGGGGGGAACTACAATGAGCAGTTCTTC. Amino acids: CASSPPSGGNYNEQFF.

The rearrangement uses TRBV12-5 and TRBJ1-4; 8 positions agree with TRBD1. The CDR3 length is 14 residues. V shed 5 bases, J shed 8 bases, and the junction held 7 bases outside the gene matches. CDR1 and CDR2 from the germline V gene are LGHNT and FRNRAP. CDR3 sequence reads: CASGQGTGREKLFF. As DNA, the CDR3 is TGTGCTAGTGGTCAAGGGACAGGAAGGGAAAAACTGTTTTTT.

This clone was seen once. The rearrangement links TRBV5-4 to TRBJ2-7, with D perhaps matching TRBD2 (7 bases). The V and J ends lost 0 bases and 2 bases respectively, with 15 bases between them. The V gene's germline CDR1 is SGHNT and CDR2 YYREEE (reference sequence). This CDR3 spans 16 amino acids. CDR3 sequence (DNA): TGTGCCAGCAGCTTGGGTGGGGGGGCAGGCACCTACGAGCAGTACTTC. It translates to CASSLGGGAGTYEQYF.

The CDR3, as DNA: TGTGCCAGCAGTGACAGGGAAGGGACTGAAGCTTTCTTT. Translating it yields CASSDREGTEAFF. The rearrangement links TRBV2 to TRBJ1-1, with D possibly being TRBD1 (5 bases). The CDR3 is made up of 13 amino acids. V dropped 3 bases and J dropped 5 bases, with 10 bases sitting between them. The germline V gene has CDR1 SNHLY and CDR2 FYNNEI.

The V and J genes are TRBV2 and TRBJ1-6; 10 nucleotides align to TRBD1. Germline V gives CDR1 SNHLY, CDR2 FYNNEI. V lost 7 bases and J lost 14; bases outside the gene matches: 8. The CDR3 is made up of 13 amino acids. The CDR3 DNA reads TGTGCCAGCACCCCGGGACAGGGGTCGGCCCTCCACTTT. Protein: CASTPGQGSALHF.

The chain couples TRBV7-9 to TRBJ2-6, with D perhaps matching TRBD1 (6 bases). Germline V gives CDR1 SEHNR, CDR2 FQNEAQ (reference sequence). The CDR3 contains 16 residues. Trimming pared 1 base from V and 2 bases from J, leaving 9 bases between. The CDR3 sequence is CASSLEQGTGANVLTF. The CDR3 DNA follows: TGTGCCAGCAGCTTAGAACAGGGAACTGGGGCCAACGTCCTGACTTTC.

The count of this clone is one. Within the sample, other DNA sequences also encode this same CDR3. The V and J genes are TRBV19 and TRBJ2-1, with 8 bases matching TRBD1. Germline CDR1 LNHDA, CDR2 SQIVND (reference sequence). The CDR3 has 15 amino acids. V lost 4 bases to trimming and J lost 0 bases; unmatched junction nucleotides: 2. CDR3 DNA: TGTGCCAGTAGTAGACAGGGGTCCTCCTACAATGAGCAGTTCTTC. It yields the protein CASSRQGSSYNEQFF. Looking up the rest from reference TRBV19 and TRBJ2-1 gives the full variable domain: DGGITQSPKYLFRKEGQNVTLSCEQNLNHDAMYWYRQDPGQGLRLIYYSQIVNDFQKGDIAEGYSVSREKKESFPLTVTSAQKNPTAFYLCASSRQGSSYNEQFFGPGTRLTVL.

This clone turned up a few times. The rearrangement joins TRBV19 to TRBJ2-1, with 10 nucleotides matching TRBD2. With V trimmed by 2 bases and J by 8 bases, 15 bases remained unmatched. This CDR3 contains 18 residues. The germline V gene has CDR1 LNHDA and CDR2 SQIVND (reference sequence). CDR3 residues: CASSIRPSSSGSIYEQFF. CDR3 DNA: TGTGCCAGTAGTATACGACCCTCCTCTAGCGGGAGTATCTATGAGCAGTTCTTC.

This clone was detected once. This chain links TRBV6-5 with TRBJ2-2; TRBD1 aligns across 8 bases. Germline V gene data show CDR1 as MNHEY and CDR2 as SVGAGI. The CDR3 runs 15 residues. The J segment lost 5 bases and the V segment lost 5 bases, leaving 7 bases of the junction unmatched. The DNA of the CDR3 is TGTGCCAGCAGTCCGGACAGGGCGGGGACCGGGGAGCTGTTTTTT. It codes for CASSPDRAGTGELFF.

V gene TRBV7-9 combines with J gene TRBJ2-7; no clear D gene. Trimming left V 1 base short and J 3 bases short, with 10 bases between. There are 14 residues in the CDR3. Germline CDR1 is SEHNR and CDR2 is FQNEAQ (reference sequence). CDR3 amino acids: CASSLGMGLYEQYF. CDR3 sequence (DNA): TGTGCCAGCAGCTTAGGTATGGGCCTCTACGAGCAGTACTTC.

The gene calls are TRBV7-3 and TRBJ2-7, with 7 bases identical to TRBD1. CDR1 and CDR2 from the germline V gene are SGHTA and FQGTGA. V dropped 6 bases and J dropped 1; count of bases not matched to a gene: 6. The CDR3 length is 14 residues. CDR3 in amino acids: CASSPDRSSYEQYF. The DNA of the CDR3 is TGTGCCAGCAGTCCGGACAGGTCATCCTACGAGCAGTACTTC.

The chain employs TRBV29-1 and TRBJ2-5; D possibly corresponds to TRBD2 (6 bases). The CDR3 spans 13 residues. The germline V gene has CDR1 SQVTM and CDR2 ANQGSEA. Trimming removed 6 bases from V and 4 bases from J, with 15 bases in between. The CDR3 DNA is TGCAGCGTGCGGGACTCCCCAGGAGAGACCCAGTACTTC. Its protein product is CSVRDSPGETQYF.

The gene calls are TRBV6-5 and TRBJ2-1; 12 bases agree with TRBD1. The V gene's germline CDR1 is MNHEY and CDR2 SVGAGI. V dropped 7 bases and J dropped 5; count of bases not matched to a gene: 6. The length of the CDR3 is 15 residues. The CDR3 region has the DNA TGTGCCAGCAAGTCCGGGACAGGGGGCAACAATGAGCAGTTCTTC. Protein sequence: CASKSGTGGNNEQFF.

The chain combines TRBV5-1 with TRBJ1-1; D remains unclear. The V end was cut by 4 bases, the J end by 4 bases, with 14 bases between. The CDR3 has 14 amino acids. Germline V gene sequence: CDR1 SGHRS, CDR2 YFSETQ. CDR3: CASSVPVPGTEAFF. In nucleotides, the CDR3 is TGCGCCAGCAGCGTACCGGTCCCGGGCACTGAAGCTTTCTTT.

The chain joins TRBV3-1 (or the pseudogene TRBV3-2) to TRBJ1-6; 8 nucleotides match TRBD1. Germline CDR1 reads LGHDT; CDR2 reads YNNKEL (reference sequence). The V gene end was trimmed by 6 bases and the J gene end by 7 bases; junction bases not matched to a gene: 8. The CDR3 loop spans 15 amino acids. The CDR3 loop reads CASRPGQGGNSPLHF. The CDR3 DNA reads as TGTGCCAGCAGACCCGGACAGGGTGGGAATTCACCCCTCCACTTT.

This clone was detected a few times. The CDR3 bases are TGTGCCAGCTCACCAGGGGACAGGGCAATGGGGGGCAATCAGCCCCAGCATTTT. It specifies CASSPGDRAMGGNQPQHF. The gene calls are TRBV18 and TRBJ1-5, with 9 bases matching TRBD1. CDR1 and CDR2 (germline): KGHSH, LQKENI. Germline trimming cut 2 bases from V and 2 bases from J; bases unmatched to any gene: 10. The CDR3 has 18 amino acids.

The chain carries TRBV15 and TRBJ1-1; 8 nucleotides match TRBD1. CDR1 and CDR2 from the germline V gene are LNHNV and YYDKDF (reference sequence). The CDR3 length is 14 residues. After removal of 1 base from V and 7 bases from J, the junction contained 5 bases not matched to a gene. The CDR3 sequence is CATSRGDRTREAFF. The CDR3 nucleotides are TGTGCCACCAGCAGAGGGGACAGGACGCGTGAAGCTTTCTTT.

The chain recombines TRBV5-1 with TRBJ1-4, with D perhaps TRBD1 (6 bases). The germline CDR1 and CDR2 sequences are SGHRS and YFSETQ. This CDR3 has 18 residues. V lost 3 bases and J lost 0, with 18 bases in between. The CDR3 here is CASSWRSQGSSTNEKLFF. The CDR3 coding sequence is TGCGCCAGCAGCTGGAGGTCACAGGGTTCCTCAACTAATGAAAAACTGTTTTTT.

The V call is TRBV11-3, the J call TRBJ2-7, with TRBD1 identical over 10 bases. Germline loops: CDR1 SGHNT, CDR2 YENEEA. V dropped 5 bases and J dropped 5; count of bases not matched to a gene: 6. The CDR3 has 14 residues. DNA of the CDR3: TGTGCCAGCAGCCGTCGGGGGACAGGGGACGAGCAGTACTTC. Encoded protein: CASSRRGTGDEQYF.

Written as DNA, the CDR3 is TGTGCCAGCAGTGAACGGGAGAACACTGAAGCTTTCTTT. This encodes CASSERENTEAFF. V and J are TRBV6-1 and TRBJ1-1; D unclear. The CDR3 contains 13 residues. Germline CDR1 MNHNS, CDR2 SASEGT. V lost 2 bases to trimming and J lost 1 base, with 5 bases between them.

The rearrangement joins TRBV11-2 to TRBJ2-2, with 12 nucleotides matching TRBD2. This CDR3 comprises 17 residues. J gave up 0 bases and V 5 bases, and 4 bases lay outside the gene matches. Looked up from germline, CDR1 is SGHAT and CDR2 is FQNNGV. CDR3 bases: TGTGCCAGCAGCCCGACTAGCGGGAGCCCGAACACCGGGGAGCTGTTTTTT. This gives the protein CASSPTSGSPNTGELFF.

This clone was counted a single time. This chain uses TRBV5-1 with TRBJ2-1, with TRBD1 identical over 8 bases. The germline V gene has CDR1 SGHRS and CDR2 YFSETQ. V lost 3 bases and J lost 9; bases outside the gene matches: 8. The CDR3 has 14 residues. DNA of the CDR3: TGCGCCAGCAGCTCTGGACAGGGTACCGGTGAGCAGTTCTTC. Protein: CASSSGQGTGEQFF.

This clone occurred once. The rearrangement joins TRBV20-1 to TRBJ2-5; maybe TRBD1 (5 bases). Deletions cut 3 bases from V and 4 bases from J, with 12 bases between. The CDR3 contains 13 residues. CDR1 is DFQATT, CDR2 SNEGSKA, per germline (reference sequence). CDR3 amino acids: CSASSVQGETQYF. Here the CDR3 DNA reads TGCAGTGCTAGTTCAGTTCAGGGAGAGACCCAGTACTTC.

CDR3 loop: CASWDTNSPLHF. The CDR3 bases are TGTGCCAGCTGGGACACCAATTCACCCCTCCACTTT. The J gene is TRBJ1-6, the V gene TRBV6-5; the D gene is possibly TRBD1 (6 bases). Germline V CDR1 and CDR2: MNHEY, SVGAGI. CDR3 length equals 12 residues. Trimming cost V 8 bases and J 7 bases, with 9 bases left between them.